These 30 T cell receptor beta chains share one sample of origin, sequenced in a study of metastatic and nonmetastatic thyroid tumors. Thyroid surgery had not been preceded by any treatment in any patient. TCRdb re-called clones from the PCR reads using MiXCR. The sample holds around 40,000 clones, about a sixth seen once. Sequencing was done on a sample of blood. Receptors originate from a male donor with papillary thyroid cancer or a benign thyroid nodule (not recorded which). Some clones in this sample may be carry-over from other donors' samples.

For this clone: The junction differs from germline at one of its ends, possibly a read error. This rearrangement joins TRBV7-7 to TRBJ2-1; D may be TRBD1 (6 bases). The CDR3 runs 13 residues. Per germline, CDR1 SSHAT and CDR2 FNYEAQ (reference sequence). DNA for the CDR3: TGTGCTAGCAGCACGGACAGTTACAATGAGCAGTTCTTC. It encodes CASSTDSYNEQFF.

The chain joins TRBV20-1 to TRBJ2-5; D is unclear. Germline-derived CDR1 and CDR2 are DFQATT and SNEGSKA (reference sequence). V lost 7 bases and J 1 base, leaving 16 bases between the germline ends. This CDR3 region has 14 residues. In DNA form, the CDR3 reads TGCAGTGTTAGTTCGGCACGAGGCCAAGAGACCCAGTACTTC. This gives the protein CSVSSARGQETQYF.

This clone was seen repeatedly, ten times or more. CDR3 protein: CASSLSRGEGELFF. The CDR3 DNA is TGTGCCAGCAGTTTATCGAGGGGGGAGGGGGAGCTGTTTTTT. This chain joins TRBV27 and TRBJ2-2; either TRBD1 or TRBD2 may fit D (6 bases each). V was pared by 0 bases and J by 8 bases, with 10 bases between. The germline gives CDR1 MNHEY, CDR2 SMNVEV (reference sequence). CDR3 length: 14 amino acids.

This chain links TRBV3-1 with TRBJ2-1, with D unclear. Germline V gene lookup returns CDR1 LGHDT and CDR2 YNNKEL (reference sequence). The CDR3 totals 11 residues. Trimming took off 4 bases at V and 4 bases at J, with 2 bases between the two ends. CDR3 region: CASSRYNEQFF. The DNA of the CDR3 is TGTGCCAGCAGCCGTTACAATGAGCAGTTCTTC.

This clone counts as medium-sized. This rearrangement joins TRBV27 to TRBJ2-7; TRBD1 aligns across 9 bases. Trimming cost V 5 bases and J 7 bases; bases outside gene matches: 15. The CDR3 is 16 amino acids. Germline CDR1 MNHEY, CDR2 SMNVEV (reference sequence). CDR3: CASSPYGGTGLWEQYF. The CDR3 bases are TGTGCCAGCAGTCCATACGGCGGGACAGGGTTATGGGAGCAGTACTTC.

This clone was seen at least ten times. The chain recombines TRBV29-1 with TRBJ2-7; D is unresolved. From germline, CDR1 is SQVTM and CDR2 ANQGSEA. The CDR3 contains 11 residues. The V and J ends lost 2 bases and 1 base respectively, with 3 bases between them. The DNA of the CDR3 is TGCAGCGTTGAATTGTCCTACGAGCAGTACTTC. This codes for CSVELSYEQYF.

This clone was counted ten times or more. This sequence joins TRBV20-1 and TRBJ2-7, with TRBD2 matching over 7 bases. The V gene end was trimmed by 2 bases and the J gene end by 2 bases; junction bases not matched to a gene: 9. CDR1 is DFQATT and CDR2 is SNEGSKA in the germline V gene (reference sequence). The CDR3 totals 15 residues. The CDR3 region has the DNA TGCAGTGCTAGAAGAGGGCGACTAGCTACCTACGAGCAGTACTTC. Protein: CSARRGRLATYEQYF.

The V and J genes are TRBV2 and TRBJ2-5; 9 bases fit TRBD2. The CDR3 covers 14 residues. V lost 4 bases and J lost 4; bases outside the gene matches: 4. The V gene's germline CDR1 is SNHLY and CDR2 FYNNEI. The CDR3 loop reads CASSGSGSGETQYF. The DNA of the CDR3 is TGTGCCAGCAGTGGTAGCGGGAGTGGAGAGACCCAGTACTTC.

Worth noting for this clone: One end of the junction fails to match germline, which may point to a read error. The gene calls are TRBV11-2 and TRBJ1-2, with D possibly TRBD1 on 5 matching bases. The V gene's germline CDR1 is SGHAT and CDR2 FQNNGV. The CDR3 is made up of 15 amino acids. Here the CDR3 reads CASSLDPQGRGGYTF. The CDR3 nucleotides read TGTGCCAGCAGCCTAGATCCCCAGGGTAGAGGGGGCTACACCTTC.

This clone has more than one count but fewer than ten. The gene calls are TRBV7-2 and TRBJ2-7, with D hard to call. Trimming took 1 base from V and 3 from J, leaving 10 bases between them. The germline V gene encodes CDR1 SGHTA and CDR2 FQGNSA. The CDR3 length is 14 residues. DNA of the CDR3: TGTGCCAGCAGCTTAGGAATGATCTGCTACGAGCAGTACTTC. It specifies CASSLGMICYEQYF.

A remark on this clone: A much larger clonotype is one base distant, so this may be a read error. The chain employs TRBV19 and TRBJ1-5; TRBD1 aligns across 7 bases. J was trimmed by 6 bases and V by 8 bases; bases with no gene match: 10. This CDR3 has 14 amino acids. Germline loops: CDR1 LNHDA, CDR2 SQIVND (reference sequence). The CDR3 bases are TGTGCCAGTGGGCCGGGAGGGGGCGGTCAGCCCCAGCATTTT. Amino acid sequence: CASGPGGGGQPQHF.

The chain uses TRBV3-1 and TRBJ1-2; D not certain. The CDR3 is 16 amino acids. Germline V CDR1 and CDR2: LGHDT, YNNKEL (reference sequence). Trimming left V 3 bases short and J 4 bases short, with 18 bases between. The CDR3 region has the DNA TGTGCCAGCAGCCACCCCCGACCGAGACTTAGCTATGGCTACACCTTC. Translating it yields CASSHPRPRLSYGYTF.

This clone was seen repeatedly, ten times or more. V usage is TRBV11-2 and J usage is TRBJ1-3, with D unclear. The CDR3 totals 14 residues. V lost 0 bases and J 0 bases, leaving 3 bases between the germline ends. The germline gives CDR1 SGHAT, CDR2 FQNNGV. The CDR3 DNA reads TGTGCCAGCAGCTTAGACCACTCTGGAAACACCATATATTTT. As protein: CASSLDHSGNTIYF.

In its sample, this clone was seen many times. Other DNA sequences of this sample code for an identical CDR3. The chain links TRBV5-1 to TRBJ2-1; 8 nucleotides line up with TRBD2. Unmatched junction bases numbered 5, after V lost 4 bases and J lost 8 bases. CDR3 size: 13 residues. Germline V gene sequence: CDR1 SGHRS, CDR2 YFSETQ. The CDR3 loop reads CASSEGLVYEQFF. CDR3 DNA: TGCGCCAGCAGCGAGGGACTAGTCTATGAGCAGTTCTTC.

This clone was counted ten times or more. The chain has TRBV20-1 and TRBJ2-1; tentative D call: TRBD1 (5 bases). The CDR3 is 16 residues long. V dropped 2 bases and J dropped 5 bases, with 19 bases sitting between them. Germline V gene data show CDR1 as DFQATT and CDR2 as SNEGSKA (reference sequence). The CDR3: CSARNLQEMKNNEQFF. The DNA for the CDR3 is TGCAGTGCTAGAAACCTACAGGAGATGAAAAACAATGAGCAGTTCTTC.

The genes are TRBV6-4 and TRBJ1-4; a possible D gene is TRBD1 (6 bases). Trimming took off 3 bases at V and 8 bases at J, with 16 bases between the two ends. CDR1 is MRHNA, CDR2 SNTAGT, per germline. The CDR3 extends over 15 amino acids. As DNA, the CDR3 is TGTGCCAGCAGTGAGGCGACGACGGGACAAGAAAAACTGTTTTTT. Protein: CASSEATTGQEKLFF.

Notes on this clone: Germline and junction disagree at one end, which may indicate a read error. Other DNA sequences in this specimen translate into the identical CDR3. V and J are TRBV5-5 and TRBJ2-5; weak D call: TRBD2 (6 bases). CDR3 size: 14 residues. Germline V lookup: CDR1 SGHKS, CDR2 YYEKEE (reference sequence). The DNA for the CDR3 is TGTGCCAGCAGCCTTACGGGGGTGGCAGAGACCCAGTACTTT. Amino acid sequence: CASSLTGVAETQYF.

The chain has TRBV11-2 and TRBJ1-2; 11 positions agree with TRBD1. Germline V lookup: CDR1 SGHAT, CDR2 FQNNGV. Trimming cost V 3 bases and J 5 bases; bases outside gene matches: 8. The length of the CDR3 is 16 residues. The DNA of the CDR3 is TGTGCCAGCAGCTTGGGAGGACAGGGGGCTGCGTATGGCTACACCTTC. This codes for CASSLGGQGAAYGYTF.

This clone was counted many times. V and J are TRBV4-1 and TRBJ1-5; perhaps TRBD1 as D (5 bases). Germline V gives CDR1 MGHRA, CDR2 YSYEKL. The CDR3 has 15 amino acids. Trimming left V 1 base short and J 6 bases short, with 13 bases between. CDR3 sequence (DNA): TGCGCCAGCAGCCAAGTTCAGGGAGGGCTTCAGCCCCAGCATTTT. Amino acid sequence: CASSQVQGGLQPQHF.

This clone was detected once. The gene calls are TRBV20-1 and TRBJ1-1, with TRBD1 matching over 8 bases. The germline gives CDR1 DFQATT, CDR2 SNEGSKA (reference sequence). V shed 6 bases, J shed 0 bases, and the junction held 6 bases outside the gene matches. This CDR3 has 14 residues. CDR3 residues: CSASDRALNTEAFF. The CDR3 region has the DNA TGCAGTGCATCGGACAGGGCTTTGAACACTGAAGCTTTCTTT.

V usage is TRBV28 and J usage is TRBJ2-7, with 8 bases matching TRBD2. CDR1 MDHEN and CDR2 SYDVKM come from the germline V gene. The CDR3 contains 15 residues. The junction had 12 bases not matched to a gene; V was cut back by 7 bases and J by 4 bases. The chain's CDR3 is CASTPPGGGGYEQYF. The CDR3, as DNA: TGTGCCAGCACCCCCCCGGGAGGGGGGGGGTACGAGCAGTACTTC.

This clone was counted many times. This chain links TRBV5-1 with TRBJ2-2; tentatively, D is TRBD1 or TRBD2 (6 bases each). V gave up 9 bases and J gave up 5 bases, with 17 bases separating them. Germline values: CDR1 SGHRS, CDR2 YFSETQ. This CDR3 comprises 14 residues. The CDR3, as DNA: TGCGCCACCTCCGAGGGGGGTAGGACCGGGGAGCTGTTTTTT. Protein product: CATSEGGRTGELFF.

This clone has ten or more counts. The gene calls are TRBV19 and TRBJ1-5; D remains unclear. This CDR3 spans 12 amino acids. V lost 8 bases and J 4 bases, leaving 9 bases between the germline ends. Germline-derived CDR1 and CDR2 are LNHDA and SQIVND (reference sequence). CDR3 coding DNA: TGTGCCAGTGCGGACGGAAATCAGCCCCAGCATTTT. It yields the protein CASADGNQPQHF.

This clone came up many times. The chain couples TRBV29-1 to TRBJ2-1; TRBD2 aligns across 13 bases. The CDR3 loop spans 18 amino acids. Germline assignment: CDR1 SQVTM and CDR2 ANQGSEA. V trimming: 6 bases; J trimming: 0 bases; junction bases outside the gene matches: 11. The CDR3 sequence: CSVDGLAGAPGSYNEQFF. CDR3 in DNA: TGCAGCGTCGATGGACTAGCGGGAGCCCCCGGCTCCTACAATGAGCAGTTCTTC.

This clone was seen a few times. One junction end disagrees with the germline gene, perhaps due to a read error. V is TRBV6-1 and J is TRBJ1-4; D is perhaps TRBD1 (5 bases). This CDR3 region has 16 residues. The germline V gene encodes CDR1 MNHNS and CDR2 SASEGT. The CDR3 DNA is TGTGCCAGCAATCCTCCGGAGGGACCTTATTCCGAAAAACTGTTTTTC. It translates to CASNPPEGPYSEKLFF.

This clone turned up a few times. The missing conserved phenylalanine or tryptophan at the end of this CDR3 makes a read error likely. CDR3 in DNA: TGTGCTAGCAGTAGACTAGCAGTGGTCACAGATACGCAGTATCTT. This codes for CASSRLAVVTDTQYL. This chain connects TRBV6-1 to TRBJ2-3; TRBD2 matches 7 bases. This CDR3 is built from 15 residues. Germline V gene data show CDR1 as MNHNS and CDR2 as SASEGT.

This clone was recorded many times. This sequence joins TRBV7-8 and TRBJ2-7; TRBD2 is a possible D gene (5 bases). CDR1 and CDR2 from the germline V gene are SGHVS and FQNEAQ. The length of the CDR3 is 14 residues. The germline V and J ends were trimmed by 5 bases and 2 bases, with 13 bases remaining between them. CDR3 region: CASSPLPGAYEQYF. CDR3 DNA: TGTGCCAGCAGCCCACTGCCCGGGGCCTACGAGCAGTACTTC.

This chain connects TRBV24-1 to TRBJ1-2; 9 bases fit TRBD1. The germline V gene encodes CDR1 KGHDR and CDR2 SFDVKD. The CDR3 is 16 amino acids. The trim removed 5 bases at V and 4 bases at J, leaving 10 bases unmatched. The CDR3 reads CATSGGATGGSYGYTF. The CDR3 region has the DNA TGTGCCACCAGTGGAGGGGCCACAGGGGGCTCCTATGGCTACACCTTC.

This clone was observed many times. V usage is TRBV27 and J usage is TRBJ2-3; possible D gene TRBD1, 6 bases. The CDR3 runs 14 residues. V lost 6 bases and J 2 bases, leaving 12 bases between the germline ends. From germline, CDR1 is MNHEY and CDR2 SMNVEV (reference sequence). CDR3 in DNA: TGTGCCAGCAGCAAAACAGGGACCACAGATACGCAGTATTTT. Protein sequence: CASSKTGTTDTQYF.

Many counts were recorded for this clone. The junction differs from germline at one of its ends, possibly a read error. CDR3 DNA sequence: TGTGCCAGCACCCAGCGTAGAGGGGGGGCGAAAACCGGGGAGCTGTTTTTT. Translation gives CASTQRRGGAKTGELFF. The rearrangement uses TRBV12-3 or TRBV12-4 and TRBJ2-2; a possible D gene is TRBD2 (7 bases). CDR3 size: 17 residues.